This T cell receptor (beta chain) was identified in a study of blood T cells in healthy people across ages. Trimming removed 4 bases from V and 4 bases from J, with 16 bases in between. The CDR3 totals 15 residues. Germline assignment: CDR1 MNHNY and CDR2 SVGAGI (reference sequence). Next came a second PCR, run for about 6 to 12 cycles, which used a sample-barcoded 5' primer along with a J-beta primer mix. From the 5' RACE reads, TCRdb called clonotypes with MiXCR, one entry per CDR3 protein. The top ten hold around 0.75% of the sample, which has roughly 1 million distinct CDR3 sequences, almost 25% seen once. There are a few counts of this clonotype. These same records also appear under a second study, on T cells of mothers and their children. That source adds: Barcodes and 2-4 random nucleotides were added by M1S in the second PCR.

The sample was blood. V and J are TRBV6-6 and TRBJ1-2; TRBD1 might be the D (6 bases). The clonotype comes from a girl between 2 and 10 years old in good health. Here the CDR3 reads CASSSTGWGLYGYTF. CDR3 DNA sequence: TGTGCCAGCAGTTCAACGGGTTGGGGGCTCTATGGCTACACCTTC.